Here is one T cell receptor (beta chain) with its context. Using immunoSEQ multiplex PCR, the repertoire was profiled, and TCRdb retains in-frame clones only, with some absent. The repertoire holds approximately 200,000 clones, with 80% to 90% as singletons. This sample stems from a study of blood T cell repertoires in COVID-19. Overall study context: Sample material is recorded as cDNA or gDNA derived from T cells, B-cell-depleted T cells, or PBMCs.

The V and J ends lost 4 bases and 7 bases respectively, with 11 bases between them. The CDR3 is 13 residues long. Germline V gene sequence: CDR1 SGHTA, CDR2 FQGNSA. The chain employs TRBV7-2 and TRBJ1-5; tentative D call: TRBD1 (5 bases). The receptor comes from a man aged 60 to 69 with acute or convalescent COVID-19. Sequenced: peripheral blood. In DNA form, the CDR3 reads TGTGCCAGCAGCTCATACGGGGGACAGCCCCAGCATTTT. Its protein is CASSSYGGQPQHF.